The text below deals with one TCR beta chain. Its antigen is undetermined. This sample stems from a study of T cell repertoires in cytomegalovirus infection. Study-level points and caveats: Identification of carriers of CMV plus the relevant HLA was performed using cumulative public TCR beta family frequency.

A single record per CDR3 protein comes from TCRdb applying MiXCR to the reads. The sample contains under 850,000 distinct CDR3 sequences, 30% to 40% of which appear only once. V lost 2 bases and J lost 4; bases outside the gene matches: 3. The CDR3 is 15 residues long. Germline CDR1 MGHRA, CDR2 YSYEKL. The chain employs TRBV4-1 and TRBJ1-5, with TRBD1 matching 9 bases. The sequenced sample was cultured PBMCs, obtained from culture after CMV antigen stimulation. The source is a human donor in good health (CMV status not recorded). Some clones in this sample may be carry-over from other donors' samples. CDR3 loop: CASSQRQGVNQPQHF. The CDR3, as DNA: TGCGCCAGCAGCCAAAGACAGGGGGTGAATCAGCCCCAGCATTTT.